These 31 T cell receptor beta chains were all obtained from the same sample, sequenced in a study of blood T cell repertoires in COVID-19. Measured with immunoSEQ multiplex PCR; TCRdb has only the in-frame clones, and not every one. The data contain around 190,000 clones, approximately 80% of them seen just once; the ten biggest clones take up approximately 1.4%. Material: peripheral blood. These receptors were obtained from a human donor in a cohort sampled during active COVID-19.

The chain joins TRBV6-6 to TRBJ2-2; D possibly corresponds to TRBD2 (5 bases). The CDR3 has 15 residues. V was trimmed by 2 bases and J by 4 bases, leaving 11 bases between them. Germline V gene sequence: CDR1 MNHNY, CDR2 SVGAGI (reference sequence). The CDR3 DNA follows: TGTGCCAGCAGTTACGTGAAGGCGGGCACCGGGGAGCTGTTTTTT. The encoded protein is CASSYVKAGTGELFF.

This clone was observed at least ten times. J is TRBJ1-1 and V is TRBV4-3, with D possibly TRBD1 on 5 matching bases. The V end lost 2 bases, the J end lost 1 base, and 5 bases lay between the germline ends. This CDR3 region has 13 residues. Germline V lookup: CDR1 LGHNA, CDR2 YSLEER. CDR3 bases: TGCGCCAGCAGCCAAACAGGGAACACTGAAGCTTTCTTT. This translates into CASSQTGNTEAFF.

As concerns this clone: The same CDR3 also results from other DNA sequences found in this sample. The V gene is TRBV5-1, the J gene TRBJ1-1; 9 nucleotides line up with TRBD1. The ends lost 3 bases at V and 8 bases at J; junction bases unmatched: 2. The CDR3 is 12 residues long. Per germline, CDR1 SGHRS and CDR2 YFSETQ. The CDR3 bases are TGCGCCAGCAGCTACGGACAGGGGGAAGCTTTCTTT. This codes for CASSYGQGEAFF.

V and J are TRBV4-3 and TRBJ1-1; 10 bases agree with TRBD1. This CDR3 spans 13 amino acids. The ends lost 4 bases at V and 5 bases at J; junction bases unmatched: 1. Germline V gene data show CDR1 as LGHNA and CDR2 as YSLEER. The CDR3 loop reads CASSLDRGTEAFF. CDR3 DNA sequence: TGCGCCAGCAGCCTGGACAGGGGGACTGAAGCTTTCTTT.

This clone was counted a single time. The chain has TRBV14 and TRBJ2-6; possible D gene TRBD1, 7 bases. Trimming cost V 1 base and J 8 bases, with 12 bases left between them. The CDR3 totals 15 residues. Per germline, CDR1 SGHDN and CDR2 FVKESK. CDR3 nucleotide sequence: TGTGCCAGCAGCCAAGGGACAGGAGGGTCCAACGTCCTGACTTTC. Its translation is CASSQGTGGSNVLTF.

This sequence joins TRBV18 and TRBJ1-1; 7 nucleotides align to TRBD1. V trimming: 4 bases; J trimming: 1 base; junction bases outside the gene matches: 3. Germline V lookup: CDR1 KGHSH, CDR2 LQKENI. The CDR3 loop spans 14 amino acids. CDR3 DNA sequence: TGTGCCAGCTCACTTGGGACAGAGAACACTGAAGCTTTCTTT. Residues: CASSLGTENTEAFF.

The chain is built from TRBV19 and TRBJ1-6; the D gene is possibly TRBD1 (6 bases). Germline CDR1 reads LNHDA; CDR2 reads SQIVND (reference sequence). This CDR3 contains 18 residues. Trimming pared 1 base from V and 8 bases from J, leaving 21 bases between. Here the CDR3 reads CASSIGVKRTAHDSPLHF. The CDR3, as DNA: TGTGCCAGTAGTATAGGGGTGAAGAGGACAGCCCACGATTCACCCCTCCACTTT.

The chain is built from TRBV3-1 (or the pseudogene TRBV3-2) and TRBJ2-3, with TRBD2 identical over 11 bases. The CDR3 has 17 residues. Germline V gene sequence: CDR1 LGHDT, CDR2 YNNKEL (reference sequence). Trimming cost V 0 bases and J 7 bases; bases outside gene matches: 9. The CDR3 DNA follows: TGTGCCAGCAGCCAAGAGGTCGGGACTAGCGGCGGAAATACGCAGTATTTT. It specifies CASSQEVGTSGGNTQYF.

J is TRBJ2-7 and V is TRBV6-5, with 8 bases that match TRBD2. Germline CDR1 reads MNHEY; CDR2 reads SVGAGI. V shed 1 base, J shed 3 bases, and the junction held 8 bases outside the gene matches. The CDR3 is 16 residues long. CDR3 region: CASSYWAGGYNYEQYF. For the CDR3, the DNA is TGTGCCAGCAGTTACTGGGCGGGGGGCTATAACTACGAGCAGTACTTC.

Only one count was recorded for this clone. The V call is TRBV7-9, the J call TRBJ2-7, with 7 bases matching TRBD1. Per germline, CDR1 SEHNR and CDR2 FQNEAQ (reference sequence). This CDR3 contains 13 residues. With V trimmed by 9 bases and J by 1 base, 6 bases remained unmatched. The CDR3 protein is CASNTGQSYEQYF. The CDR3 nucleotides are TGTGCCAGTAACACGGGACAGTCCTACGAGCAGTACTTC.

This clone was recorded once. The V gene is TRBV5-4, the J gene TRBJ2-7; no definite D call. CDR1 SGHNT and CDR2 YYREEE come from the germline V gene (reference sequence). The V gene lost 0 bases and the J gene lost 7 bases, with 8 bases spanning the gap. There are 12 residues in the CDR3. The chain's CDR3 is CASSLGLREQYF. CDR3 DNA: TGTGCCAGCAGCTTGGGACTTCGGGAGCAGTACTTC.

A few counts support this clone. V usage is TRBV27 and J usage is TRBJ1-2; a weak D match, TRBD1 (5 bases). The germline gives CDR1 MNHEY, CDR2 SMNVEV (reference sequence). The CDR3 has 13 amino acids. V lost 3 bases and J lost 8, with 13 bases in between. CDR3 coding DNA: TGTGCCAGCAGTTTGCGGGGGGGTGGGGGCTACACCTTC. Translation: CASSLRGGGGYTF.

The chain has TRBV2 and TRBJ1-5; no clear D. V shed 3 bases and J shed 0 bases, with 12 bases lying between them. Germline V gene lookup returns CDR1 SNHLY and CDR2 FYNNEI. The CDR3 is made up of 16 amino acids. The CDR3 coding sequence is TGTGCCAGCAGTGATTCAATACTGTATAGCAATCAGCCCCAGCATTTT. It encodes CASSDSILYSNQPQHF.

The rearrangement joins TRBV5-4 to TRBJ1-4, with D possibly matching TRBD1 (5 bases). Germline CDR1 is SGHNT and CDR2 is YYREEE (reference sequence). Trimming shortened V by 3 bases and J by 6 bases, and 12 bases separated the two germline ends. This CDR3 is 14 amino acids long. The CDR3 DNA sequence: TGTGCCAGCAGCTGGGGGGGGACGGATGAAAAACTGTTTTTT. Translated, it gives CASSWGGTDEKLFF.

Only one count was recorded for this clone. The CDR3 region has the DNA TGTGCCAGCAGCCAAGCGTCGACAGGGGGCTTCTACGAGCAGTACTTC. Its protein is CASSQASTGGFYEQYF. The V call is TRBV3-1 (or the pseudogene TRBV3-2), the J call TRBJ2-7; TRBD1 agrees at 10 bases. V was clipped by 1 base and J by 3 bases; unmatched bases: 6. The CDR3 contains 16 residues. The germline V gene encodes CDR1 LGHDT and CDR2 YNNKEL (reference sequence).

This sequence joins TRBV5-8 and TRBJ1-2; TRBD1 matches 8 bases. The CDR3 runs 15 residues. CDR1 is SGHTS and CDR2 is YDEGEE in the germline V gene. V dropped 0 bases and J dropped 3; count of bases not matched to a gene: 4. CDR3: CASSLGTGTYYGYTF. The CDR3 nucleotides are TGTGCCAGCAGCTTGGGGACAGGGACTTACTATGGCTACACCTTC.

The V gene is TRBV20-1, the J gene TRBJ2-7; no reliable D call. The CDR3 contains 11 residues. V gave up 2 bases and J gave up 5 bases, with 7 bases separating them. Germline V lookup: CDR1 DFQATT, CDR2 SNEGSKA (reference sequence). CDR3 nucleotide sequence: TGCAGTGCTAGACTCGACAACGAGCAGTACTTC. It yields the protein CSARLDNEQYF.

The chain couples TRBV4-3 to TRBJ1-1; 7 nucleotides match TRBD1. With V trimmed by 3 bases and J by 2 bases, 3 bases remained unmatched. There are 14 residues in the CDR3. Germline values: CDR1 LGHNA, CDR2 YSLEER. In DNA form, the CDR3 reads TGCGCCAGCAGCCACGGGACAGCAAACACTGAAGCTTTCTTT. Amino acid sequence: CASSHGTANTEAFF.

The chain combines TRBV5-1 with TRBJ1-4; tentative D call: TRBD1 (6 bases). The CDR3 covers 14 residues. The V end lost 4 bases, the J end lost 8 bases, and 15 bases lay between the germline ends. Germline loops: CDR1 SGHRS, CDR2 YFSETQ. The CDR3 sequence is CASSTTGAREKLFF. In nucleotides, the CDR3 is TGCGCCAGCAGCACGACAGGCGCACGGGAAAAACTGTTTTTT.

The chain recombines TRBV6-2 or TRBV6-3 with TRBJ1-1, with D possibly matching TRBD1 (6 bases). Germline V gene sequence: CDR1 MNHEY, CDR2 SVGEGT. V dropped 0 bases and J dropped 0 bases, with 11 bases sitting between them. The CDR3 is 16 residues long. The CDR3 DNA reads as TGTGCCAGCAGTTACTCGGGGGGGCTGTTGAACACTGAAGCTTTCTTT. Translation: CASSYSGGLLNTEAFF.

This chain's CDR3 is CASSLEGTGVGYGYTF. For the CDR3, the DNA is TGCGCCAGCAGCTTGGAAGGGACAGGGGTCGGCTATGGCTACACCTTC. The chain has TRBV5-1 and TRBJ1-2; 10 positions agree with TRBD1. Germline V gene sequence: CDR1 SGHRS, CDR2 YFSETQ. The CDR3 length is 16 residues. Germline trimming cut 0 bases from V and 4 bases from J; bases unmatched to any gene: 6. The full variable domain, with the rest looked up from reference TRBV5-1 and TRBJ1-2, is KAGVTQTPRYLIKTRGQQVTLSCSPISGHRSVSWYQQTPGQGLQFLFEYFSETQRNKGNFPGRFSGRQFSNSRSEMNVSTLELGDSALYLCASSLEGTGVGYGYTFGSGTRLTVV.

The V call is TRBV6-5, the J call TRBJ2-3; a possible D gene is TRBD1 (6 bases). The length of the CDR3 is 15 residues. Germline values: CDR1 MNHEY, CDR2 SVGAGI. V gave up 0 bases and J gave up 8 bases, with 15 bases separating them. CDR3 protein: CASSYSKGGLGTQYF. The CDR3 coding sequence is TGTGCCAGCAGTTACTCGAAAGGGGGTCTGGGTACGCAGTATTTT.

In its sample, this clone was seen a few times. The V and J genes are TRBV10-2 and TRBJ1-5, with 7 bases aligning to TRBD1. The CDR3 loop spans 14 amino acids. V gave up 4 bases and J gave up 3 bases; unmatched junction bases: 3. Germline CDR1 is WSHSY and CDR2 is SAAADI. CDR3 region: CASSGQGYNQPQHF. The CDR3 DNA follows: TGCGCCAGCAGTGGACAGGGTTACAATCAGCCCCAGCATTTT.

CDR3: CASSIDWGGEAFF. The CDR3 DNA reads TGTGCCAGTAGTATAGACTGGGGGGGTGAAGCTTTCTTT. The chain couples TRBV19 to TRBJ1-1, with a weak D call TRBD1 (5 bases). Germline V gives CDR1 LNHDA, CDR2 SQIVND (reference sequence). Trimming left V 0 bases short and J 7 bases short, with 9 bases between. The CDR3 consists of 13 residues.

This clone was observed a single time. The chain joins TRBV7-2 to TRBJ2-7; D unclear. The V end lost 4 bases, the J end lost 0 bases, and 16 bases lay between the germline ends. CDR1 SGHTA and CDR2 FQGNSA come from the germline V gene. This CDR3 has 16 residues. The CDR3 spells CASSSVFDSPSYEQYF. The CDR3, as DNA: TGTGCCAGCAGCTCCGTTTTCGACTCCCCCTCCTACGAGCAGTACTTC.

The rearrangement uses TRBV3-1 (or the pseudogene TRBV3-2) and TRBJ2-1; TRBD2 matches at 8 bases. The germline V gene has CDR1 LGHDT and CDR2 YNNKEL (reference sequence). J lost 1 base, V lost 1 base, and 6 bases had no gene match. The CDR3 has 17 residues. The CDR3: CASSQVRAGVSYNEQFF. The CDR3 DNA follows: TGTGCCAGCAGCCAAGTGAGAGCGGGGGTTTCCTACAATGAGCAGTTCTTC.

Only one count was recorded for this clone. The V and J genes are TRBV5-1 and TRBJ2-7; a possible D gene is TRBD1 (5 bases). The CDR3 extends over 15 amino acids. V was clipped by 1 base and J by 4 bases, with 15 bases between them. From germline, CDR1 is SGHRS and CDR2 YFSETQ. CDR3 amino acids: CASSLTQGGSYEQYF. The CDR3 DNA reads TGCGCCAGCAGCTTGACTCAGGGTGGAAGTTACGAGCAGTACTTC.

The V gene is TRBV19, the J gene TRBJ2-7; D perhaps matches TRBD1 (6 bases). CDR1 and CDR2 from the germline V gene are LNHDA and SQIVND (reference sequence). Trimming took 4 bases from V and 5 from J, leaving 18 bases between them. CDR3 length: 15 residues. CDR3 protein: CASSRAQGLRDEQYF. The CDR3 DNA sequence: TGTGCCAGTAGTAGGGCACAGGGTCTTCGAGACGAGCAGTACTTC.

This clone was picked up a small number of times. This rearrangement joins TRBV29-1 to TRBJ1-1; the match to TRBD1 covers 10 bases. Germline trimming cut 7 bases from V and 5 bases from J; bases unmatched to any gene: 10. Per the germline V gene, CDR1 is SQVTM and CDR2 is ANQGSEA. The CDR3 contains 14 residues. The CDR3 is CSGRDRGGWTEAFF. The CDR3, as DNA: TGCAGCGGCCGGGACAGGGGAGGGTGGACTGAAGCTTTCTTT.

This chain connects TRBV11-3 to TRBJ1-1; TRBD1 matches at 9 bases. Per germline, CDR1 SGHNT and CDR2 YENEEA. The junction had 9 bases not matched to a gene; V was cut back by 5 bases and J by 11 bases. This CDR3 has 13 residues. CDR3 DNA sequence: TGTGCCAGCAGCCCCGGACAGGGGAGTTTGGCTTTCTTT. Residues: CASSPGQGSLAFF.

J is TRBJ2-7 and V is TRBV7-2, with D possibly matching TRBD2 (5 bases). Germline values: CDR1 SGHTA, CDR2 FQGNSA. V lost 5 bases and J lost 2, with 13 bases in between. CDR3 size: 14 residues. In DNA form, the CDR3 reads TGTGCCAGCAGCCCCTCTAGCCGCCCCTACGAGCAGTACTTC. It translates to CASSPSSRPYEQYF.